This is a list of T cell receptor beta chains from one sample in a study of blood T cell repertoires in COVID-19. This table comes from immunoSEQ multiplex PCR, and its TCRdb copy is limited to in-frame clones, with some not included. The profile covers about 230,000 clones, with more than 65% appearing a single time and under 5% taken by the ten largest. The sample consisted of peripheral blood. The receptors originated from a man aged 45 to 65 with active or convalescent COVID-19. Each CDR3 is given with its conserved first and last residue. The D gene is left open where the match is weak. Not all rows give a size; the values are once, few, many and, for expanded clones, a class.

CASSRTQGAGQPQHF TGTGCCAGCAGTCGGACCCAGGGGGCAGGTCAGCCCCAGCATTTT TRBD1 TRBV28 once TRBJ1-5
CASSPGQTSGNTIYF TGCGCCAGCAGCCCGGGACAGACCTCTGGAAACACCATATATTTT TRBD1 TRBV4-3 NA TRBJ1-3
CASSFDRVENNSPLHF TGCGCCAGCAGCTTCGACAGGGTCGAGAATAATTCACCCCTCCACTTT TRBD1 TRBV5-1 NA TRBJ1-6
CASSWGGATDTQYF TGTGCCAGCAGCTGGGGTGGGGCCACAGATACGCAGTATTTT NA TRBV7-3 NA TRBJ2-3
CASRTGIGTDTQYF TGTGCCAGCCGGACAGGGATTGGGACAGATACGCAGTATTTT TRBD1 TRBV18 NA TRBJ2-3
CASSDSSGGIYNEQFF TGTGCCAGCAGTGATTCTAGCGGGGGAATATACAATGAGCAGTTCTTC TRBD2 TRBV25-1 NA TRBJ2-1
CAWMEGQETQYF TGTGCCTGGATGGAGGGGCAAGAGACCCAGTACTTC NA TRBV30 NA TRBJ2-5
CASSLTSGGALETQYF TGTGCCAGCAGCCTAACTAGCGGGGGGGCCCTTGAGACCCAGTACTTC TRBD2 TRBV5-5 NA TRBJ2-5
CASSLTGTVNTEAFF TGCGCCAGCAGCCTCACTGGGACAGTGAACACTGAGGCTTTCTTT TRBD1 TRBV4-1 NA TRBJ1-1
CASSPQRQGNNSPLHF TGCGCCAGCAGCCCTCAAAGACAGGGGAATAATTCACCCCTCCACTTT TRBD1 TRBV5-1 NA TRBJ1-6
CASSLQSYNEQFF TGTGCCAGCAGCTTACAGTCATACAATGAGCAGTTCTTC NA TRBV11-2 NA TRBJ2-1
CASSRDNYGYTF TGTGCCAGCAGCCGGGACAATTATGGCTACACCTTC NA TRBV5-4 few TRBJ1-2
CASSQAPGVYGYTF TGTGCCAGCAGCCAAGCGCCAGGGGTCTATGGCTACACCTTC NA TRBV21-1 NA TRBJ1-2
CASSRPGLRESEQYF TGTGCCAGCAGCCGGCCAGGTCTTCGGGAGAGCGAGCAGTACTTC NA TRBV5-4 NA TRBJ2-7
CASSLEGGDGQPQHF TGTGCCAGCAGCTTAGAAGGGGGGGATGGTCAGCCCCAGCATTTT NA TRBV11-2 NA TRBJ1-5
CASSLRDMGIKPQHF TGTGCCAGCAGTTTACGGGACATGGGGATCAAGCCCCAGCATTTT NA TRBV28 NA TRBJ1-5
CSAKTSSYNEQFF TGCAGCGCTAAAACCAGCTCCTACAATGAGCAGTTCTTC NA TRBV29-1 NA TRBJ2-1
CAWSHSGTGYTF TGTGCCTGGAGCCACAGCGGAACGGGCTACACCTTC NA TRBV30 NA TRBJ1-2
CSASSDRNTEAFF TGCAGTGCTAGTTCGGACAGGAACACTGAAGCTTTCTTT NA TRBV20-1 NA TRBJ1-1
CASSRLVGGVYSNQPQHF TGTGCCAGCAGCCGATTAGTGGGAGGCGTCTATAGCAATCAGCCCCAGCATTTT NA TRBV28 few TRBJ1-5
CASSHAGQGHQPQHF TGTGCCAGCAGCCACGCCGGACAGGGTCATCAGCCCCAGCATTTT TRBD1 TRBV3-1/TRBV3-2 NA TRBJ1-5
CASSPPDRAHEQYF TGTGCCAGCAGCCCTCCAGACAGGGCCCACGAGCAGTACTTC TRBD1 TRBV4-2 NA TRBJ2-7
CAWSREPLDPKNGYTF TGTGCCTGGAGTCGGGAACCCCTGGACCCTAAGAATGGCTACACCTTC NA TRBV30 NA TRBJ1-2
CASSALTAEAFF TGTGCCAGCAGCGCCTTGACAGCTGAAGCTTTCTTT NA TRBV12-3/TRBV12-4 NA TRBJ1-1
CASSPVQGAYEQYF TGCGCCAGCAGCCCCGTGCAGGGGGCTTACGAGCAGTACTTC TRBD1 TRBV5-1 few TRBJ2-7
CATSRESGSYNEQFF TGTGCCACCAGCAGAGAGAGCGGGTCCTACAATGAGCAGTTCTTC NA TRBV15 NA TRBJ2-1
CASKAGVDTQYF TGTGCCAGCAAGGCAGGTGTTGATACGCAGTATTTT NA TRBV28 NA TRBJ2-3
CASAWSGSSYEQYF TGTGCCAGCGCCTGGAGTGGGAGCTCCTACGAGCAGTACTTC NA TRBV6-5 NA TRBJ2-7
CATRLFWGVPEQYF TGTGCCACCAGACTATTCTGGGGAGTTCCCGAGCAGTACTTC NA TRBV27 NA TRBJ2-7
CASSPTSRETQYF TGTGCCAGCAGCCCCACTAGCCGGGAGACCCAGTACTTC NA TRBV7-3 few TRBJ2-5
CASSQDPGSGAFF TGTGCCAGCAGCCAAGATCCAGGGTCGGGTGCTTTCTTT NA TRBV14 NA TRBJ1-1
CASTRDRSYEQYF TGCGCCAGCACCAGGGACAGGTCATACGAGCAGTACTTC TRBD1 TRBV5-1 NA TRBJ2-7
CASSQGNRGDYGYTF TGCGCCAGCAGCCAAGGCAACCGGGGGGACTATGGCTACACCTTC NA TRBV4-1 NA TRBJ1-2
CASTEPEEGQPQHF TGTGCCAGCACCGAACCAGAGGAGGGGCAGCCCCAGCATTTT NA TRBV2 NA TRBJ1-5
CASSQQGPTMRQETQYF TGTGCCAGCAGTCAACAGGGCCCGACAATGCGACAAGAGACCCAGTACTTC NA TRBV6-6 NA TRBJ2-5
CSVAPARGGNTEAFF TGCAGCGTAGCCCCGGCCAGGGGTGGGAACACTGAAGCTTTCTTT NA TRBV29-1 NA TRBJ1-1
CASSHTGQGYEQYF TGTGCCAGCAGTCACACGGGACAGGGTTACGAGCAGTACTTC TRBD1 TRBV9 NA TRBJ2-7
CASSAYEGGSEKLFF TGTGCCAGCAGCGCCTACGAAGGGGGCAGTGAAAAACTGTTTTTT TRBD1 TRBV5-8 NA TRBJ1-4
CASSLDSPTGRGGELFF TGTGCCAGCAGCTTAGATTCCCCGACAGGCCGAGGCGGGGAGCTGTTTTTT NA TRBV11-2 NA TRBJ2-2
CASSPVAGGLQETQYF TGTGCCAGCTCACCGGTAGCGGGGGGGCTGCAAGAGACCCAGTACTTC TRBD2 TRBV18 NA TRBJ2-5
CASSTNRDTIYF TGTGCCAGCAGTACGAACAGGGACACCATATATTTT NA TRBV28 NA TRBJ1-3
CASSETVNTGELFF TGTGCCAGCAGTGAAACAGTTAACACCGGGGAGCTGTTTTTT NA TRBV2 NA TRBJ2-2
CASSEMGQPGNTIYF TGTGCCAGCAGTGAAATGGGGCAGCCTGGAAACACCATATATTTT NA TRBV6-1 once TRBJ1-3
CATTPLEEAYEQYF TGTGCCACCACCCCTTTAGAGGAAGCCTACGAGCAGTACTTC NA TRBV24-1 once TRBJ2-7
CASSSTGTVNVLTF TGTGCCAGCAGCTCAACCGGGACAGTCAACGTCCTGACTTTC TRBD1 TRBV7-9 NA TRBJ2-6
CVTQGDRLANPDGYTF TGTGTCACTCAGGGAGACAGGTTGGCAAATCCGGATGGCTACACCTTC NA TRBV10-3 NA TRBJ1-2
CASSPRTGSGEQYF TGTGCCAGCAGCCCGCGGACAGGGTCTGGCGAGCAGTACTTC TRBD1 TRBV11-3 NA TRBJ2-7
CASSDPTGGFNTEAFF TGTGCCAGCAGCGATCCGACAGGGGGTTTTAACACTGAAGCTTTCTTT TRBD1 TRBV6-2/TRBV6-3 NA TRBJ1-1
CASSEQGAGNTEAFF TGTGCCAGTAGTGAACAGGGGGCTGGGAACACTGAAGCTTTCTTT TRBD1 TRBV19 few TRBJ1-1
CASSPLVSTQETQYF TGTGCCAGCAGCCCCCTAGTAAGCACTCAAGAGACCCAGTACTTC NA TRBV3-1/TRBV3-2 NA TRBJ2-5
CAWSVGASNEQFF TGTGCCTGGAGTGTGGGGGCCTCCAATGAGCAGTTCTTC NA TRBV30 NA TRBJ2-1
CASSDGGTHEQYF TGTGCCAGCAGTGATGGAGGTACCCACGAGCAGTACTTC NA TRBV2 large TRBJ2-7
CASSQEGGGTDTQYF TGCGCCAGCAGCCAAGAGGGGGGGGGCACAGATACGCAGTATTTT TRBD2 TRBV4-1 NA TRBJ2-3
CATRQGWNTEAFF TGTGCCACCAGACAGGGATGGAACACTGAAGCTTTCTTT TRBD1 TRBV6-5 NA TRBJ1-1